Listed here are 4 T cell receptor beta chains from one sample, sequenced in a study of blood T cell repertoires in COVID-19. Repertoires were generated with immunoSEQ multiplex PCR, while TCRdb's copy carries only in-frame clones and drops some. The sample holds 100,000 to 150,000 clones, 65% to 85% seen once. The sequenced sample was peripheral blood. The receptors originated from a woman aged 80 or over with acute or convalescent COVID-19.

This clone has just a few counts. V and J are TRBV30 and TRBJ1-5; D might be TRBD1 (5 bases). Germline loops: CDR1 GTSNPN, CDR2 SVGIG (reference sequence). The V and J ends lost 0 bases and 4 bases respectively, with 7 bases between them. The CDR3 loop spans 13 amino acids. The CDR3 region has the DNA TGTGCCTGGAGTGTAGGGGTTAATCAGCCCCAGCATTTT. Protein product: CAWSVGVNQPQHF.

The V and J genes are TRBV30 and TRBJ1-5, with 8 positions matching TRBD1. This CDR3 is 17 amino acids long. Germline trimming cut 0 bases from V and 2 bases from J; bases unmatched to any gene: 9. Germline CDR1 reads GTSNPN; CDR2 reads SVGIG (reference sequence). The CDR3 reads CAWSVGRQGYGNQPQHF. CDR3 coding DNA: TGTGCCTGGAGTGTAGGCCGACAGGGGTATGGCAATCAGCCCCAGCATTTT.

The chain recombines TRBV2 with TRBJ1-1; TRBD1 matches at 7 bases. Unmatched junction bases numbered 7, after V lost 5 bases and J lost 4 bases. The CDR3 loop spans 14 amino acids. The germline V gene has CDR1 SNHLY and CDR2 FYNNEI. The CDR3 protein is CASSQQGTGTEAFF. The CDR3 DNA sequence: TGTGCCAGCAGTCAACAGGGGACGGGCACTGAAGCTTTCTTT.

The chain recombines TRBV3-1 (or the pseudogene TRBV3-2) with TRBJ1-6; 8 bases fit TRBD1. The V gene's germline CDR1 is LGHDT and CDR2 YNNKEL (reference sequence). The junction had 11 bases not matched to a gene; V was cut back by 1 base and J by 9 bases. The CDR3 totals 17 residues. The CDR3 loop reads CASSQGTQGARSSPLHF. The CDR3 nucleotides are TGTGCCAGCAGCCAAGGAACTCAGGGGGCTCGAAGTTCACCCCTCCACTTT.